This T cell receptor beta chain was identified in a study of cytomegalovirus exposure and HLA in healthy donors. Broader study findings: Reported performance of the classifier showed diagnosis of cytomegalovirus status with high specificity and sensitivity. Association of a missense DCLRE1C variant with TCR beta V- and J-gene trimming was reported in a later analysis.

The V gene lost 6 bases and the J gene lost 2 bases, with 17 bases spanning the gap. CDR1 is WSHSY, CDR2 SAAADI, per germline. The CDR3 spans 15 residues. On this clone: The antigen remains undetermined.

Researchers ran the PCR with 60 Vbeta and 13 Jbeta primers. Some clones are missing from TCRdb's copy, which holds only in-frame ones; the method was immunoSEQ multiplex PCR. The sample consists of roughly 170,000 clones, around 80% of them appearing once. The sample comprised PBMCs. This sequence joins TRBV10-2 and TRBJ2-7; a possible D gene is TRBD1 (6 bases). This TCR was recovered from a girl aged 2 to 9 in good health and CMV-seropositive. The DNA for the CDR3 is TGCGCCAGCAGGGAGACCAGGGGTCTGACCTACGAGCAGTACTTC. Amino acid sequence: CASRETRGLTYEQYF.